The 25 T cell receptor beta chains listed next were all sequenced from one sample in a study of early T cells in non-severe SARS-CoV-2 infection. Each CDR3 protein gets one entry after TCRdb re-called the 5' RACE reads with MiXCR. The repertoire includes tens of thousands of distinct CDR3 sequences, over 6.5% of them detected once, and approximately 4% sits in the top ten. The sample consisted of whole blood. All receptors derive from an adult who was a healthcare worker with PCR-confirmed SARS-CoV-2 infection or an uninfected control (not recorded which).

This clonotype appeared a few times. V is TRBV7-9 and J is TRBJ1-1; a weak D match, TRBD1 (5 bases). Per germline, CDR1 SEHNR and CDR2 FQNEAQ (reference sequence). Trimming took 5 bases from V and 4 from J, leaving 23 bases between them. CDR3 size: 17 residues. CDR3 nucleotide sequence: TGTGCCAGCAGCCCACACTTTCCGCAGGGTGTCGGCACTGAAGCTTTCTTT. This codes for CASSPHFPQGVGTEAFF.

In its sample, this clonotype was seen many times. The chain links TRBV30 to TRBJ1-1; 7 nucleotides line up with TRBD1. Germline CDR1 GTSNPN, CDR2 SVGIG (reference sequence). The CDR3 consists of 13 residues. J was trimmed by 3 bases and V by 0 bases; bases with no gene match: 1. CDR3 sequence: CAWSVQGDTEAFF. The CDR3 bases are TGTGCCTGGAGTGTGCAGGGGGACACTGAAGCTTTCTTT.

This clonotype was seen repeatedly, ten times or more. The chain recombines TRBV13 with TRBJ1-5; 10 bases are a match to TRBD1. This CDR3 region has 15 residues. The germline V gene has CDR1 PRHDT and CDR2 FYEKMQ (reference sequence). The trim removed 4 bases at V and 7 bases at J, leaving 7 bases unmatched. CDR3 loop: CASSSGTGVNQPQHF. The DNA for the CDR3 is TGTGCCAGCAGCTCCGGGACAGGGGTCAACCAGCCCCAGCATTTT.

The sample holds many counts of this clonotype. V usage is TRBV29-1 and J usage is TRBJ1-6; D is undetermined. The CDR3 is 13 residues long. Per germline, CDR1 SQVTM and CDR2 ANQGSEA. Trimming removed 6 bases from V and 9 bases from J, with 15 bases in between. CDR3 region: CSVRASSGSPLHF. Here the CDR3 DNA reads TGCAGCGTACGGGCCTCGAGTGGTTCACCCCTCCACTTT. The variable domain in full, completed from reference TRBV29-1 and TRBJ1-6, reads SAVISQKPSRDICQRGTSLTIQCQVDSQVTMMFWYRQQPGQSLTLIATANQGSEATYESGFVIDKFPISRPNLTFSTLTVSNMSPEDSSIYLCSVRASSGSPLHFGNGTRLTVT.

This clonotype was seen repeatedly, ten times or more. J is TRBJ2-7 and V is TRBV6-5; D remains ambiguous. The germline CDR1 and CDR2 sequences are MNHEY and SVGAGI. The CDR3 totals 13 residues. Trimming shortened V by 0 bases and J by 7 bases, and 10 bases separated the two germline ends. CDR3 in DNA: TGTGCCAGCAGTTACTCCCCGGCTCGGGAGCAGTACTTC. Translation gives CASSYSPAREQYF.

This clonotype was seen a handful of times. The chain's CDR3 is CSVETGQGYGNTIYF. CDR3 nucleotide sequence: TGCAGCGTTGAGACGGGACAGGGGTACGGAAACACCATATATTTT. This chain uses TRBV29-1 with TRBJ1-3, with 10 bases matching TRBD1. V lost 3 bases, J lost 4 bases, and 6 bases stayed unmatched. Germline V gives CDR1 SQVTM, CDR2 ANQGSEA. This CDR3 is built from 15 residues.

This clonotype was counted between two and nine times. The rearrangement joins TRBV20-1 to TRBJ2-6; D not resolved. The CDR3 has 15 residues. Germline CDR1 and CDR2: DFQATT and SNEGSKA (reference sequence). Between the trimmed V and J ends, which lost 1 base and 4 bases, there was a span of 11 bases. The CDR3 loop reads CSARVGTFGANVLTF. The DNA of the CDR3 is TGCAGTGCTAGAGTCGGAACCTTCGGGGCCAACGTCCTGACTTTC.

This clonotype was counted once. The V gene is TRBV4-3, the J gene TRBJ2-1; D possibly matches TRBD1 or TRBD2 (5 bases each). Trimming cost V 4 bases and J 10 bases, with 20 bases left between them. CDR1 and CDR2 from the germline V gene are LGHNA and YSLEER. The CDR3 loop spans 15 amino acids. The CDR3 here is CASSPRDASESEQFF. The CDR3 coding sequence is TGCGCCAGCAGCCCCCGGGACGCATCAGAGAGCGAGCAGTTCTTC.

The J gene is TRBJ2-6, the V gene TRBV4-1, with 7 bases lining up with TRBD2. J was trimmed by 2 bases and V by 1 base; bases with no gene match: 8. Germline lookup yields CDR1 MGHRA and CDR2 YSYEKL. The CDR3 runs to 18 residues. CDR3 coding DNA: TGCGCCAGCAGCCAAGTAGGCGCGGGAGCGGCTGGGGCCAACGTCCTGACTTTC. It yields the protein CASSQVGAGAAGANVLTF.

The table lists this clonotype with many counts. The gene calls are TRBV6-6 and TRBJ2-5; no clear D. V was shortened by 6 bases and J by 2 bases, with 13 bases between the two germline ends. The germline gives CDR1 MNHNY, CDR2 SVGAGI (reference sequence). The CDR3 is 14 amino acids. The CDR3 sequence is CASSPGSTQETQYF. In nucleotides, the CDR3 is TGTGCCAGCAGCCCGGGTTCCACACAAGAGACCCAGTACTTC.

In its sample, this clonotype was seen many times. The J gene is TRBJ2-2, the V gene TRBV29-1; 9 bases line up with TRBD1. The V gene's germline CDR1 is SQVTM and CDR2 ANQGSEA. With V trimmed by 8 bases and J by 1 base, 5 bases remained unmatched. The CDR3 is 14 residues long. The CDR3 protein is CSTWTGENTGELFF. The DNA for the CDR3 is TGCAGCACCTGGACAGGGGAGAACACCGGGGAGCTGTTTTTT.

This clonotype has at least ten counts. The chain employs TRBV28 and TRBJ2-7, with 8 bases aligning to TRBD2. The CDR3 loop spans 16 amino acids. Germline CDR1 and CDR2: MDHEN and SYDVKM. The junction had 13 bases not matched to a gene; V was cut back by 5 bases and J by 4 bases. CDR3 coding DNA: TGTGCCAGCAGTCCCCGGGGCAGCGGGAGATATTACGAGCAGTACTTC. Encoded protein: CASSPRGSGRYYEQYF.

This clonotype was counted ten times or more. The CDR3 region is CSARGDQNNEQFF. The CDR3 bases are TGCAGTGCTAGGGGGGACCAGAACAATGAGCAGTTCTTC. The chain joins TRBV20-1 to TRBJ2-1, with D possibly called TRBD1 or TRBD2 (5 bases each). CDR1 and CDR2 from the germline V gene are DFQATT and SNEGSKA (reference sequence). Trimming removed 3 bases at V and 5 bases at J, with 11 bases between. The CDR3 extends over 13 amino acids.

In this sample, this clonotype turned up many times. V and J are TRBV4-2 and TRBJ2-3, with 8 positions matching TRBD1. The CDR3 length is 14 residues. The germline CDR1 and CDR2 sequences are LGHNA and YNFKEQ. V gave up 5 bases and J gave up 6 bases; unmatched junction bases: 7. CDR3: CASSSETGVDTQYF. For the CDR3, the DNA is TGTGCCAGCAGCTCCGAGACAGGGGTGGATACGCAGTATTTT.

This clonotype was recorded many times. The chain combines TRBV30 with TRBJ1-5; 9 bases are shared with TRBD1. Losses at the gene ends were 5 bases for V and 6 bases for J; bases not matched to a gene: 5. CDR1 is GTSNPN and CDR2 is SVGIG in the germline V gene (reference sequence). The CDR3 spans 13 residues. CDR3 nucleotide sequence: TGTGCCTGGGGGGGACAGGGTAGTCAGCCCCAGCATTTT. Encoded protein: CAWGGQGSQPQHF.

There are a few counts of this clonotype. The chain is built from TRBV14 and TRBJ2-1; D gene uncertain. The CDR3 sequence is 15 residues long. Per germline, CDR1 SGHDN and CDR2 FVKESK. V shed 4 bases and J shed 3 bases, with 13 bases lying between them. The DNA of the CDR3 is TGTGCCAGCAGCCTTGATGCAAGAAACTACAATGAGCAGTTCTTC. It is translated as CASSLDARNYNEQFF. Variable domain in full (rest from reference TRBV14 and TRBJ2-1): EAGVTQFPSHSVIEKGQTVTLRCDPISGHDNLYWYRRVMGKEIKFLLHFVKESKQDESGMPNNRFLAERTGGTYSTLKVQPAELEDSGVYFCASSLDARNYNEQFFGPGTRLTVL.

The V call is TRBV20-1, the J call TRBJ1-1; 8 nucleotides agree with TRBD1. Germline CDR1 is DFQATT and CDR2 is SNEGSKA (reference sequence). With V trimmed by 4 bases and J by 1 base, 11 bases remained unmatched. The CDR3 loop spans 16 amino acids. In nucleotides, the CDR3 is TGCAGTGCTAAGAAACGGCTGGACAGGGCGAACACTGAAGCTTTCTTT. As protein: CSAKKRLDRANTEAFF.

This clonotype appeared a few times. The chain links TRBV29-1 to TRBJ2-7; maybe TRBD1 (7 bases). Germline V lookup: CDR1 SQVTM, CDR2 ANQGSEA. Trimming shortened V by 3 bases and J by 4 bases, and 13 bases separated the two germline ends. The CDR3 spans 13 residues. The CDR3 spells CSVDGPGGYEQYF. In nucleotides, the CDR3 is TGCAGCGTTGATGGTCCAGGGGGGTACGAGCAGTACTTC.

This clonotype was counted a few times. The chain uses TRBV30 and TRBJ2-7, with D tentatively TRBD1 (6 bases). Trimming cost V 0 bases and J 1 base, with 13 bases left between them. Germline-derived CDR1 and CDR2 are GTSNPN and SVGIG (reference sequence). The CDR3 length is 15 residues. DNA of the CDR3: TGTGCCTGGAGTGTACAGACAGGCTTATCCTACGAGCAGTACTTC. Its protein product is CAWSVQTGLSYEQYF.

This clonotype came up many times. V and J are TRBV12-3 or TRBV12-4 and TRBJ1-2; no clear D gene. With 2 bases removed from V and 8 bases from J, the gap between germline ends came to 12 bases. The CDR3 runs 13 residues. The CDR3 sequence: CASSLRNQGGYTF. The CDR3 nucleotides read TGTGCCAGCAGTTTACGGAATCAAGGGGGCTACACCTTC.

The table lists this clonotype with many counts. The chain recombines TRBV7-6 with TRBJ2-7; a weak D match, TRBD2 (7 bases). This CDR3 has 12 amino acids. Germline V gene sequence: CDR1 SGHVS, CDR2 FNYEAQ. The germline V and J ends were trimmed by 5 bases and 7 bases, with 12 bases remaining between them. CDR3 sequence reads: CASSPGGHEQYF. The CDR3 DNA sequence: TGTGCCAGCAGCCCCGGGGGGCATGAGCAGTACTTC.

The table lists this clonotype with many counts. The chain joins TRBV20-1 to TRBJ1-1; D call uncertain. This CDR3 is 13 amino acids long. The germline V and J ends were trimmed by 3 bases and 2 bases, with 10 bases remaining between them. Germline assignment: CDR1 DFQATT and CDR2 SNEGSKA (reference sequence). In DNA, the CDR3 is TGCAGTGCTAGTAGCACAGCCAACACTGAAGCTTTCTTT. Protein sequence: CSASSTANTEAFF.

This clonotype was detected many times. The chain couples TRBV12-3 or TRBV12-4 to TRBJ2-7; 10 bases align to TRBD1. The CDR3 spans 16 residues. Trimming removed 6 bases from V and 2 bases from J; junction bases left unmatched: 10. The CDR3 loop is CASSRPPGTGAYEQYF. The DNA of the CDR3 is TGTGCCAGCAGCCGTCCTCCCGGGACAGGGGCCTACGAGCAGTACTTC.

This clonotype came up many times. The chain carries TRBV25-1 and TRBJ1-1, with D possibly being TRBD1 (5 bases). Germline CDR1 MGHDK, CDR2 SYGVNS. The CDR3 consists of 13 residues. Trimming removed 6 bases at V and 4 bases at J, with 12 bases between. The CDR3 protein is CASRWGFSTEAFF. The CDR3 nucleotides read TGTGCCAGCAGATGGGGGTTCAGCACTGAAGCTTTCTTT.

The table lists this clonotype with many counts. The gene calls are TRBV20-1 and TRBJ2-7; a weak D match, TRBD1 (6 bases). Germline V gene lookup returns CDR1 DFQATT and CDR2 SNEGSKA (reference sequence). CDR3 length equals 15 residues. Trimming pared 5 bases from V and 2 bases from J, leaving 19 bases between. CDR3 in amino acids: CSAPVSVAGAYEQYF. In DNA form, the CDR3 reads TGCAGTGCTCCCGTTTCGGTTGCAGGGGCCTACGAGCAGTACTTC.